This is a list of T cell receptor beta chains from one sample in a study of shared clonotypes between healthy human individuals. The data were produced by immunoSEQ multiplex PCR, yet TCRdb's version contains in-frame clones alone and is incomplete. The table includes 2.5 million or so clones, just over 90% detected once. Sequencing input: naive CD4+ T cells sorted from blood. Every receptor here comes from a young man in good health. The CDR3 runs from the conserved cysteine through the conserved F or W. A D gene is named only where the DNA matches it firmly. Part of the rows lack a size; the others show once, few, many or a class for expanded clones.

size | J | D | V | CDR3 | DNA
few | TRBJ1-1 | TRBD1 | TRBV7-6 | CASSSGQMSAEAFF | TGTGCCAGCAGCTCGGGACAGATGAGCGCTGAAGCTTTCTTT
. | TRBJ2-7 | TRBD1 | TRBV7-6 | CASSLEGAINEQYF | TGTGCCAGCAGCTTAGAGGGGGCAATCAACGAGCAGTACTTC
. | TRBJ2-2 | . | TRBV19 | CASSMLAGELFF | TGTGCCAGTAGTATGTTAGCCGGGGAGCTGTTTTTT
. | TRBJ1-6 | . | TRBV7-9 | CASSLGGGENSPLHF | TGTGCCAGCAGCTTAGGCGGGGGCGAAAATTCACCCCTCCACTTT
. | TRBJ2-1 | . | TRBV4-3 | CASSQDINEQFF | TGCGCCAGCAGCCAAGATATCAATGAGCAGTTCTTC
. | TRBJ2-7 | . | TRBV4-3 | CASSQDLGGEQYF | TGCGCCAGCAGCCAAGATCTGGGGGGAGAGCAGTACTTC
. | TRBJ1-6 | . | TRBV5-1 | CASSLSGVGSPLHF | TGCGCCAGCAGCTTGTCAGGGGTAGGTTCACCCCTCCACTTT
. | TRBJ1-2 | . | TRBV2 | CASSEDAVGGYTF | TGTGCCAGCAGTGAAGACGCCGTAGGCGGCTACACCTTC
. | TRBJ1-1 | TRBD1 | TRBV28 | CASSLGTGVGTEAFF | TGTGCCAGCAGTTTAGGTACAGGGGTGGGCACTGAAGCTTTCTTT
. | TRBJ2-7 | . | TRBV2 | CASSQSLYEQYF | TGTGCCAGCAGCCAATCTCTCTACGAGCAGTACTTC
. | TRBJ2-1 | TRBD1 | TRBV27 | CASWGQGNEQFF | TGTGCCAGCTGGGGACAGGGCAATGAGCAGTTCTTC
. | TRBJ2-7 | . | TRBV7-2 | CASSLEYEQYF | TGTGCCAGCAGCCTGGAGTACGAGCAGTACTTC
. | TRBJ2-3 | TRBD1 | TRBV28 | CASSPRGQVFRDTQYF | TGTGCCAGCAGCCCAAGGGGACAGGTGTTTCGAGATACGCAGTATTTT
. | TRBJ1-2 | . | TRBV18 | CASSPTEGGYTF | TGTGCCAGCTCACCTACAGAGGGTGGCTACACCTTC
. | TRBJ2-7 | . | TRBV6-5 | CASSYPGGYEQYF | TGTGCCAGCAGTTACCCCGGCGGGTACGAGCAGTACTTC
. | TRBJ1-2 | . | TRBV6-5 | CASSYSGGIYGYTF | TGTGCCAGCAGTTACTCAGGAGGGATCTATGGCTACACCTTC
. | TRBJ1-4 | . | TRBV21-1 | CASSQGAVNEKLFF | TGTGCCAGCAGCCAAGGGGCCGTTAATGAAAAACTGTTTTTT
. | TRBJ2-2 | . | TRBV2 | CASSEMGADSGELFF | TGTGCCAGCAGTGAAATGGGCGCGGACTCCGGGGAGCTGTTTTTT
. | TRBJ1-1 | TRBD1 | TRBV19 | CASRVVRQGGPSTEAFF | TGTGCCAGTAGGGTCGTAAGACAGGGGGGACCCAGCACTGAAGCTTTCTTT
. | TRBJ2-7 | TRBD1 | TRBV28 | CASSSSGTAFYEQYF | TGTGCCAGCAGTTCCTCCGGGACAGCCTTCTACGAGCAGTACTTC
. | TRBJ1-5 | TRBD1 | TRBV19 | CASSIWGTVISNQPQHF | TGTGCCAGTAGTATATGGGGGACAGTTATTAGCAATCAGCCCCAGCATTTT
few | TRBJ1-2 | TRBD1 | TRBV10-2 | CASSETGDYGYTF | TGCGCCAGCAGTGAAACAGGGGACTATGGCTACACCTTC
. | TRBJ2-3 | . | TRBV28 | CASSLGGTSTDTQYF | TGTGCCAGCAGTTTAGGGGGGACTAGCACAGATACGCAGTATTTT
. | TRBJ2-7 | . | TRBV11-2 | CASSLVGRSEYEQYF | TGTGCCAGCAGCTTAGTTGGGAGGTCTGAGTACGAGCAGTACTTC
. | TRBJ1-4 | . | TRBV2 | CASSDSLPSNEKLFF | TGTGCCAGCAGTGACAGCCTTCCATCTAATGAAAAACTGTTTTTT
. | TRBJ1-6 | . | TRBV10-3 | CAISKIQGAHPLHF | TGTGCCATCAGTAAGATACAGGGAGCGCACCCCCTCCACTTT
once | TRBJ2-2 | . | TRBV2 | CASSEVSANTGELFF | TGTGCCAGCAGTGAGGTTAGCGCGAACACCGGGGAGCTGTTTTTT
once | TRBJ2-2 | TRBD2 | TRBV18 | CASSPPSREGRIGELFF | TGTGCCAGCTCACCACCGTCCCGGGAGGGCCGGATCGGGGAGCTGTTTTTT
. | TRBJ2-1 | TRBD1 | TRBV14 | CASSQTGTAPPQFF | TGTGCCAGCAGCCAAACCGGGACAGCTCCACCGCAGTTCTTC
. | TRBJ1-3 | . | TRBV9 | CASSVESLLGNTIYF | TGTGCCAGCAGCGTAGAATCCCTGCTTGGAAACACCATATATTTT
. | TRBJ2-6 | . | TRBV5-1 | CASSLASTGSLGANVLTF | TGCGCCAGCAGCTTGGCCTCTACCGGGAGTCTTGGGGCCAACGTCCTGACTTTC
. | TRBJ2-6 | . | TRBV30 | CAWSLGSGANVLTF | TGTGCCTGGAGTCTGGGGTCGGGGGCCAACGTCCTGACTTTC
. | TRBJ1-5 | . | TRBV5-1 | CASSLGAQNQPQHF | TGCGCCAGCAGCTTGGGGGCCCAAAATCAGCCCCAGCATTTT
. | TRBJ2-7 | . | TRBV27 | CASSLSSPYEQYF | TGTGCCAGCAGTTTAAGCAGCCCCTACGAGCAGTACTTC
. | TRBJ2-1 | TRBD2 | TRBV19 | CASSILAGGNEQFF | TGTGCCAGTAGTATATTAGCGGGAGGAAATGAGCAGTTCTTC
. | TRBJ2-5 | TRBD2 | TRBV6-6 | CASSGPAGEETQYF | TGTGCCAGCAGTGGTCCAGCGGGGGAAGAGACCCAGTACTTC
. | TRBJ1-1 | . | TRBV7-9 | CASSFSGAGTPEAFF | TGTGCCAGCAGCTTTTCGGGTGCCGGGACACCTGAAGCTTTCTTT
. | TRBJ1-2 | . | TRBV6-5 | CASSSQGVRTVDGYTF | TGTGCCAGCAGTTCCCAGGGTGTCAGAACAGTCGATGGCTACACCTTC
. | TRBJ1-1 | TRBD1 | TRBV7-2 | CASSAQGGTEAFF | TGTGCCAGCAGCGCACAGGGGGGCACTGAAGCTTTCTTT
. | TRBJ1-1 | . | TRBV18 | CASSPPYRDTEAFF | TGTGCCAGCTCACCACCGTACAGGGACACTGAAGCTTTCTTT
. | TRBJ1-4 | . | TRBV4-3 | CASSQNRGEKLFF | TGCGCCAGCAGCCAGAACCGGGGTGAAAAACTGTTTTTT
. | TRBJ1-1 | . | TRBV5-1 | CASSDGRGMNTEAFF | TGCGCCAGCAGCGACGGCAGGGGTATGAACACTGAAGCTTTCTTT
. | TRBJ1-5 | . | TRBV28 | CASSATLKPQHF | TGTGCCAGCAGTGCCACATTGAAGCCCCAGCATTTT
once | TRBJ2-1 | TRBD2 | TRBV7-9 | CASSLMLAGGGEQFF | TGTGCCAGCAGCTTAATGCTAGCGGGGGGAGGTGAGCAGTTCTTC
once | TRBJ1-2 | . | TRBV18 | CASSPPGSEGNYGYTF | TGTGCCAGCTCACCACCCGGGTCCGAGGGGAACTATGGCTACACCTTC
. | TRBJ1-6 | . | TRBV25-1 | CASSRGAGNSPLHF | TGTGCCAGCAGCCGGGGCGCAGGGAATTCACCCCTCCACTTT
once | TRBJ2-5 | . | TRBV2 | CASRKISQETQYF | TGTGCCAGCAGAAAGATCAGCCAAGAGACCCAGTACTTC
. | TRBJ2-2 | . | TRBV7-2 | CASSLKGRPNTGELFF | TGTGCCAGCAGCTTAAAGGGACGACCGAACACCGGGGAGCTGTTTTTT
. | TRBJ1-2 | TRBD1 | TRBV7-9 | CASSEQGVDGYTF | TGTGCCAGCAGCGAACAGGGGGTCGATGGCTACACCTTC
. | TRBJ2-7 | TRBD1 | TRBV18 | CASGSGTDSYEQYF | TGTGCCAGCGGCTCCGGGACAGATTCCTACGAGCAGTACTTC
. | TRBJ1-3 | . | TRBV5-1 | CASSFGETAGNTIYF | TGCGCCAGCAGCTTCGGGGAGACGGCTGGAAACACCATATATTTT
once | TRBJ2-3 | . | TRBV6-6 | CASRPPGVVLTDTQYF | TGTGCCAGCAGACCCCCGGGTGTAGTTCTTACAGATACGCAGTATTTT
once | TRBJ2-1 | . | TRBV6-5 | CASSRGTGAYNEQFF | TGTGCCAGCAGTAGAGGGACGGGAGCATACAATGAGCAGTTCTTC
once | TRBJ2-1 | TRBD2 | TRBV5-1 | CASSLGLAADNEQFF | TGCGCCAGCAGCTTAGGACTAGCGGCAGACAATGAGCAGTTCTTC
. | TRBJ1-5 | . | TRBV2 | CASRGTYSNQPQHF | TGTGCCAGCAGGGGGACTTATAGCAATCAGCCCCAGCATTTT
. | TRBJ2-3 | TRBD1 | TRBV2 | CASSLGQGFMDTQYF | TGTGCCAGCAGTCTTGGACAGGGGTTTATGGATACGCAGTATTTT
. | TRBJ2-3 | . | TRBV6-5 | CASSYSSGVGTDTQYF | TGTGCCAGCAGTTACTCCTCGGGAGTGGGCACAGATACGCAGTATTTT
. | TRBJ2-7 | TRBD1 | TRBV5-6 | CASSYRDRPYEQYF | TGTGCCAGCAGCTACCGGGACAGACCCTACGAGCAGTACTTC
. | TRBJ2-5 | TRBD2 | TRBV19 | CASSESSGETQYF | TGTGCCAGTAGTGAGTCTAGCGGAGAGACCCAGTACTTC
. | TRBJ2-3 | . | TRBV11-2 | CASSSTRTDTQYF | TGTGCCAGCAGCTCGACTAGGACAGATACGCAGTATTTT